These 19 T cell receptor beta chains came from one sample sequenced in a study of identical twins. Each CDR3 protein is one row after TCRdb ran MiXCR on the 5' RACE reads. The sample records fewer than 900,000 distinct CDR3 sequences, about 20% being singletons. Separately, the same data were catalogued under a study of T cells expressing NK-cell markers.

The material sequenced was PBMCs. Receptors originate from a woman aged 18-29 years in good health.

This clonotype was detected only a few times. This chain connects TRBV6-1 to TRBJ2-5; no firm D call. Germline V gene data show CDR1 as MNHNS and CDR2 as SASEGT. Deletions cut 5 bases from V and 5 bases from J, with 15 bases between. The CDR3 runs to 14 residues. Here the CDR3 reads CASSPDGGRETQYF. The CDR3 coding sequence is TGTGCCAGCAGTCCTGATGGCGGTAGGGAGACCCAGTACTTC.

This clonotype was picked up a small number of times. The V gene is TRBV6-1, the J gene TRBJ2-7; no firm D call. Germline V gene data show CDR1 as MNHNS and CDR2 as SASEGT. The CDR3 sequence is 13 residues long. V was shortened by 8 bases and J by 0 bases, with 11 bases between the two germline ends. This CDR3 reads CASLPGSSYEQYF. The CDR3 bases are TGTGCCAGCTTGCCAGGCAGCTCCTACGAGCAGTACTTC.

The CDR3 nucleotides are TGTGCCAGCAGCCTTTTCCGCCGGGACAGCGGACGCGGTTATGGCTACACCTTC. Encoded protein: CASSLFRRDSGRGYGYTF. The genes are TRBV11-1 and TRBJ1-2, with 7 bases matching TRBD1. Germline V gives CDR1 SGHAT, CDR2 FQDESV (reference sequence). The CDR3 has 18 amino acids. Losses at the gene ends were 5 bases for V and 5 bases for J; bases not matched to a gene: 20.

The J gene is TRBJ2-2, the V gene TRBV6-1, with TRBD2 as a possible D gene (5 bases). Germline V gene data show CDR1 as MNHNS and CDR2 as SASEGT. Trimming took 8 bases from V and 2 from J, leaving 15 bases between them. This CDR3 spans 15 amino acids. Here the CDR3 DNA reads TGTGCCAGCGAGGACCCCGGGGTTAACACCGGGGAGCTGTTTTTT. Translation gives CASEDPGVNTGELFF.

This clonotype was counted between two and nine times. Written as DNA, the CDR3 is TGTGCCACCAGTCCCGGCGGAGCGGGAGGGCAAAGGGACTACGAGCAGTACTTC. Amino acid sequence: CATSPGGAGGQRDYEQYF. The chain joins TRBV24-1 to TRBJ2-7, with 10 positions matching TRBD2. The junction had 16 bases not matched to a gene; V was cut back by 6 bases and J by 3 bases. Germline lookup yields CDR1 KGHDR and CDR2 SFDVKD. CDR3 size: 18 residues.

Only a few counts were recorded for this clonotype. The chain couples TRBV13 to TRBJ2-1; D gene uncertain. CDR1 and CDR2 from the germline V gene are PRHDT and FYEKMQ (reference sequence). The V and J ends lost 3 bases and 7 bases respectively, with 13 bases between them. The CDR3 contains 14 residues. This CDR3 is CASSFSSVENEQFF. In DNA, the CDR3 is TGTGCCAGCAGCTTTTCAAGCGTCGAGAATGAGCAGTTCTTC. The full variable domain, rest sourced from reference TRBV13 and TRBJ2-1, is AAGVIQSPRHLIKEKRETATLKCYPIPRHDTVYWYQQGPGQDPQFLISFYEKMQSDKGSIPDRFSAQQFSDYHSELNMSSLELGDSALYFCASSFSSVENEQFFGPGTRLTVL.

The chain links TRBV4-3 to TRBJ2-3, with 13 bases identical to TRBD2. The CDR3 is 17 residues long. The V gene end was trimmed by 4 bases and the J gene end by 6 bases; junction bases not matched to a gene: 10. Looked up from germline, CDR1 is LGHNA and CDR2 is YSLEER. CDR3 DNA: TGCGCCAGCAGCCGAGACGGACTAGCGGGAGCACGTGATACGCAGTATTTT. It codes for CASSRDGLAGARDTQYF.

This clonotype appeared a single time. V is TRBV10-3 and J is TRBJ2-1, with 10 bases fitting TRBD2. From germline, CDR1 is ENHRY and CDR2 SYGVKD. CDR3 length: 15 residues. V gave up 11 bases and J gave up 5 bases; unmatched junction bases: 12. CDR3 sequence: CALSAGGRTNNEQFF. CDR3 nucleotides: TGTGCCCTGTCAGCGGGAGGGCGGACGAACAATGAGCAGTTCTTC.

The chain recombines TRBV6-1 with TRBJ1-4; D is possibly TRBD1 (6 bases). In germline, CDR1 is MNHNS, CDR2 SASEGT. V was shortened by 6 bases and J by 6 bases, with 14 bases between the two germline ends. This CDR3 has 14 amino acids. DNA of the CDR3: TGTGCCAGCAGACAACAGGGAGGCGATGAAAAACTGTTTTTT. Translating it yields CASRQQGGDEKLFF.

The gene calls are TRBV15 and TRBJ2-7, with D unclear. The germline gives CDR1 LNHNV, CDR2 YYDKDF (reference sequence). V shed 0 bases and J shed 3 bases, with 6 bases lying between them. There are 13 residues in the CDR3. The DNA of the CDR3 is TGTGCCACCAGCAGAGAACAGCACTACGAGCAGTACTTC. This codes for CATSREQHYEQYF.

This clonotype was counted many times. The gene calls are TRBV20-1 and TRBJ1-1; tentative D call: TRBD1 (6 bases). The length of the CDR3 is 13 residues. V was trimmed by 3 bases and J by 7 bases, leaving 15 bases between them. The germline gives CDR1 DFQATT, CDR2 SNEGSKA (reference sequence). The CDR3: CSASLNREGEAFF. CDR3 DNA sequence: TGCAGTGCTAGTTTAAACAGGGAAGGTGAAGCTTTCTTT.

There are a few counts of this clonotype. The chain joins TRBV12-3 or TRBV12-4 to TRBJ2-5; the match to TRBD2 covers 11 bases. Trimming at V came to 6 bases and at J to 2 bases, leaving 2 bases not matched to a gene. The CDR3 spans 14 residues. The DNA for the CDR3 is TGTGCCAGCAGGCGGACTAGCGGGCAAGAGACCCAGTACTTC. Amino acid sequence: CASRRTSGQETQYF.

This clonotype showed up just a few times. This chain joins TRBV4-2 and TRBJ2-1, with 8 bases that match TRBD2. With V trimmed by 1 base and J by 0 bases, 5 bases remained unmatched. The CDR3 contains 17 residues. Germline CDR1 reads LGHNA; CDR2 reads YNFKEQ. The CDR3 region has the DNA TGTGCCAGCAGCCAAGCGGAGCGGGAGCCCTCCTACAATGAGCAGTTCTTC. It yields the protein CASSQAEREPSYNEQFF.

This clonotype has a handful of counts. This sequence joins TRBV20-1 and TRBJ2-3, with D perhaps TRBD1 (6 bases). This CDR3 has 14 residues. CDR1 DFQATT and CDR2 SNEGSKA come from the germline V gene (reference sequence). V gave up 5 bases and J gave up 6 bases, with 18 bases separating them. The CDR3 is CSALGTYQRDTQYF. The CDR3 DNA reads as TGCAGTGCTCTCGGGACATACCAACGGGATACGCAGTATTTT.

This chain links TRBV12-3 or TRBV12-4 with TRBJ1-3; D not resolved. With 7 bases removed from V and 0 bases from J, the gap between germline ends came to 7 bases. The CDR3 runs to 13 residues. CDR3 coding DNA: TGTGCCAGCAACAGTTACTCTGGAAACACCATATATTTT. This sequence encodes CASNSYSGNTIYF.

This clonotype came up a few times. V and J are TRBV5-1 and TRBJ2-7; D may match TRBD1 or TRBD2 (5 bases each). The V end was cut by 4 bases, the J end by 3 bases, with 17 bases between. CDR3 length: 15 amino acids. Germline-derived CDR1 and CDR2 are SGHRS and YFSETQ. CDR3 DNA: TGCGCCAGCAGCATACTACGGGACGCATACTACGAGCAGTACTTC. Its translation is CASSILRDAYYEQYF.

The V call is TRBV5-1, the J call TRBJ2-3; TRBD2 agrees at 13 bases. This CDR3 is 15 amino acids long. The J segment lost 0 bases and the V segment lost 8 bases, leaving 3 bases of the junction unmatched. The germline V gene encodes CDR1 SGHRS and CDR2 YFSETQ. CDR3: CASKGLAGSTDTQYF. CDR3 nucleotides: TGCGCCAGTAAGGGACTAGCGGGAAGCACAGATACGCAGTATTTT. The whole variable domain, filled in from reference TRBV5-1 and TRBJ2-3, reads KAGVTQTPRYLIKTRGQQVTLSCSPISGHRSVSWYQQTPGQGLQFLFEYFSETQRNKGNFPGRFSGRQFSNSRSEMNVSTLELGDSALYLCASKGLAGSTDTQYFGPGTRLTVL.

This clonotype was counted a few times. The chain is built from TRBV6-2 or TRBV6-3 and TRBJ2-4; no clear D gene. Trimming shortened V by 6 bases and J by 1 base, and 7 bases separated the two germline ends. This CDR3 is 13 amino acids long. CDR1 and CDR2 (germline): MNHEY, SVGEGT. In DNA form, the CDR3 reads TGTGCCAGCAGCCCATTTGCCAAAAACATTCAGTACTTC. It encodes CASSPFAKNIQYF.

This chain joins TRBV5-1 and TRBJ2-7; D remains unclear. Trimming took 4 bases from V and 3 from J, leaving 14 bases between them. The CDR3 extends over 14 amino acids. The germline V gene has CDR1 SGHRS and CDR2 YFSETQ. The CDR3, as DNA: TGCGCCAGCAGCACAGCCGGCGGAGACTACGAGCAGTACTTC. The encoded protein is CASSTAGGDYEQYF.